This T cell receptor (beta chain) originates from a study of blood T cell repertoires in COVID-19. Across the whole study: The analysed material was cDNA or gDNA that came from T cells, B-cell-depleted T cells, or PBMCs.

The CDR3 is 14 amino acids. Germline assignment: CDR1 SEHNR and CDR2 FQNEAQ (reference sequence). Unmatched junction bases numbered 3, after V lost 5 bases and J lost 1 base. Clones were sequenced by immunoSEQ multiplex PCR, and TCRdb holds only the in-frame ones, with some missing. The table shows more than 45,000 clones, with roughly nine tenths occurring only once. The V and J genes are TRBV7-9 and TRBJ2-5, with 8 bases matching TRBD1. Sequencing was performed on peripheral blood. The clonotype comes from a woman in her seventies with active COVID-19. This CDR3 is CASSTGTGQETQYF. The CDR3 nucleotides are TGTGCCAGCAGCACAGGGACAGGCCAAGAGACCCAGTACTTC.